A single sample is the source of the 15 T cell receptor beta chains below, sequenced in a study of blood T cell repertoires in COVID-19. TCRdb keeps only in-frame clones here, not all; method: immunoSEQ multiplex PCR. The sample consists of approximately 300,000 clones, 80% to 90% of them appearing once. The source material was peripheral blood. The receptors originated from a man younger than 35 who had recovered from COVID-19.

V and J are TRBV30 and TRBJ2-3; 7 bases agree with TRBD2. The CDR3 covers 13 residues. The V gene end was trimmed by 3 bases and the J gene end by 4 bases; junction bases not matched to a gene: 4. Per the germline V gene, CDR1 is GTSNPN and CDR2 is SVGIG (reference sequence). The CDR3 reads CAWRGAGADTQYF. CDR3 in DNA: TGTGCCTGGAGAGGTGCGGGGGCAGATACGCAGTATTTT.

The rearrangement uses TRBV19 and TRBJ2-5; TRBD1 matches 7 bases. The germline V gene has CDR1 LNHDA and CDR2 SQIVND (reference sequence). Trimming cost V 10 bases and J 3 bases; bases outside gene matches: 8. The CDR3 length is 13 residues. The CDR3: CATATGTEETQYF. The CDR3 DNA sequence: TGTGCCACCGCGACAGGGACAGAAGAGACCCAGTACTTC.

Of note for this clone: In the same sample, other DNA sequences code for this CDR3. The V and J genes are TRBV19 and TRBJ1-5; 7 bases match TRBD1. The CDR3 covers 14 residues. Germline V CDR1 and CDR2: LNHDA, SQIVND (reference sequence). Germline trimming cut 6 bases from V and 2 bases from J; bases unmatched to any gene: 4. The CDR3 DNA follows: TGTGCCAGTAGCACCGGGACAGGCAATCAGCCCCAGCATTTT. It is translated as CASSTGTGNQPQHF.

This sequence joins TRBV4-1 and TRBJ1-4; D is perhaps TRBD1 (5 bases). The CDR3 spans 15 residues. Germline V gives CDR1 MGHRA, CDR2 YSYEKL. Deletions cut 1 base from V and 2 bases from J, with 8 bases between. The CDR3 spells CASSQGPGTNEKLFF. In DNA, the CDR3 is TGCGCCAGCAGCCAAGGCCCAGGGACTAATGAAAAACTGTTTTTT.

This chain connects TRBV6-1 to TRBJ1-2, with unresolved D. Trimming took off 6 bases at V and 8 bases at J, with 22 bases between the two ends. There are 15 residues in the CDR3. CDR1 MNHNS and CDR2 SASEGT come from the germline V gene. CDR3 DNA sequence: TGTGCCAGCAGCTCTACGAAGGAGAGGCCCGGAGGCTACACCTTC. Amino acids: CASSSTKERPGGYTF.

This clone was seen just once. The V and J genes are TRBV6-6 and TRBJ2-1; 7 bases are shared with TRBD1. The CDR3 spans 15 residues. Germline trimming cut 5 bases from V and 6 bases from J; bases unmatched to any gene: 10. Germline CDR1 MNHNY, CDR2 SVGAGI (reference sequence). The CDR3 here is CASSRPDRVGNEQFF. In DNA, the CDR3 is TGTGCCAGCAGTAGACCCGACAGGGTGGGCAATGAGCAGTTCTTC.

The V call is TRBV24-1, the J call TRBJ1-5, with a weak D call TRBD1 (5 bases). V lost 12 bases, J lost 1 base, and 18 bases lay in between. CDR3 size: 15 residues. The germline CDR1 and CDR2 sequences are KGHDR and SFDVKD. The CDR3 bases are TGTGCCTCTCGGGGCGGGGCCACGAGCAATCAGCCCCAGCATTTT. Translating it yields CASRGGATSNQPQHF.

V and J are TRBV5-3 and TRBJ2-3; 13 bases align to TRBD2. TRBV5-3 counts as an open reading frame of uncertain function. Unmatched junction bases numbered 5, after V lost 0 bases and J lost 1 base. CDR3 length: 18 residues. The CDR3 sequence: CARSLVIGLAGGTDTQYF. The CDR3 nucleotides are TGTGCCAGAAGCTTGGTAATTGGACTAGCGGGAGGCACAGATACGCAGTATTTT.

The V call is TRBV11-2, the J call TRBJ2-1, with D maybe TRBD2 (6 bases). The germline V gene encodes CDR1 SGHAT and CDR2 FQNNGV. The CDR3 contains 15 residues. The ends were cut back, 1 base at V and 0 bases at J, with 7 bases in the middle. The CDR3 bases are TGTGCCAGCAGCTTAGGGACTAACTCCTACAATGAGCAGTTCTTC. It codes for CASSLGTNSYNEQFF.

The rearrangement links TRBV19 to TRBJ1-5; 8 positions match TRBD1. Germline CDR1 reads LNHDA; CDR2 reads SQIVND (reference sequence). The V and J ends lost 9 bases and 2 bases, in that order; junction bases with no gene match: 12. This CDR3 comprises 16 residues. CDR3 in amino acids: CASRRYDRGGNQPQHF. Here the CDR3 DNA reads TGTGCCAGCCGGAGGTACGACAGGGGTGGCAATCAGCCCCAGCATTTT. Combining the CDR3 with reference TRBV19 and TRBJ1-5 gives the whole variable domain DGGITQSPKYLFRKEGQNVTLSCEQNLNHDAMYWYRQDPGQGLRLIYYSQIVNDFQKGDIAEGYSVSREKKESFPLTVTSAQKNPTAFYLCASRRYDRGGNQPQHFGDGTRLSIL.

The chain carries TRBV6-1 and TRBJ2-7; D is perhaps TRBD1 (6 bases). Looked up from germline, CDR1 is MNHNS and CDR2 is SASEGT. The CDR3 contains 14 residues. V lost 1 base to trimming and J lost 6 bases, with 13 bases between them. The CDR3 reads CASSEGTAPSEQYF. CDR3 DNA: TGTGCCAGCAGTGAAGGGACAGCCCCAAGCGAGCAGTACTTC.

The V call is TRBV18, the J call TRBJ1-1, with 7 nucleotides matching TRBD1. This CDR3 is built from 14 residues. Germline V gene lookup returns CDR1 KGHSH and CDR2 LQKENI. The V gene end was trimmed by 6 bases and the J gene end by 8 bases; junction bases not matched to a gene: 12. The CDR3 protein is CASSQGDTGREAFF. The DNA of the CDR3 is TGTGCCAGCTCTCAGGGGGACACCGGTCGAGAAGCTTTCTTT. The full variable domain, with the rest looked up from reference TRBV18 and TRBJ1-1, is NAGVMQNPRHLVRRRGQEARLRCSPMKGHSHVYWYRQLPEEGLKFMVYLQKENIIDESGMPKERFSAEFPKEGPSILRIQQVVRGDSAAYFCASSQGDTGREAFFGQGTRLTVV.

This sequence joins TRBV4-2 and TRBJ2-7; 8 bases match TRBD1. Germline CDR1 is LGHNA and CDR2 is YNFKEQ. The CDR3 covers 18 residues. Trimming cost V 0 bases and J 2 bases; bases outside gene matches: 12. CDR3: CASSQEVGGTGETYEQYF. Written as DNA, the CDR3 is TGTGCCAGCAGCCAAGAAGTAGGCGGGACAGGTGAAACCTACGAGCAGTACTTC.

With regard to this clone: A read error may account for a junction end that differs from germline. The chain has TRBV7-7 and TRBJ2-1; 10 bases align to TRBD1. Germline CDR1 reads SSHAT; CDR2 reads FNYEAQ (reference sequence). This CDR3 has 18 residues. The CDR3 DNA is TGTGCTAGCAGCCAATCTTCGGTCGGACAGGGGGTGATCAATGAGCAGTTCTTC. The encoded protein is CASSQSSVGQGVINEQFF.

The CDR3 region is CAGGAGNYGYTF. DNA for the CDR3: TGTGCCGGCGGGGCGGGGAACTATGGCTACACCTTC. The gene calls are TRBV6-6 and TRBJ1-2; TRBD1 is a possible D gene (5 bases). Germline CDR1 and CDR2: MNHNY and SVGAGI (reference sequence). The CDR3 covers 12 residues. V was cut by 11 bases and J by 2 bases, with 12 bases left in between.